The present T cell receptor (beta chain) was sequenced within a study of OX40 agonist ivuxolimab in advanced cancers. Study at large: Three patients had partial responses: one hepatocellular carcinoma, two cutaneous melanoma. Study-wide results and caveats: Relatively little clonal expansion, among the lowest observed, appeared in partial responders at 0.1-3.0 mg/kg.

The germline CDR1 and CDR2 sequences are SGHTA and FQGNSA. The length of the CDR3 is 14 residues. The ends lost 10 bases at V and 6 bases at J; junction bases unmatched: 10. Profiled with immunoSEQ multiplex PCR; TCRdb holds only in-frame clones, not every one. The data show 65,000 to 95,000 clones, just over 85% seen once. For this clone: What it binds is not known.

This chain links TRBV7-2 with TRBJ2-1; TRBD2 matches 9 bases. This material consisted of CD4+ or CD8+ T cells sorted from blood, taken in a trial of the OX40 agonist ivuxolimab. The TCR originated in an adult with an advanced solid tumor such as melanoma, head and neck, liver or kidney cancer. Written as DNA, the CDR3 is TGTGCCACCGCCCCACTAGCGGGCCTCAATGAGCAGTTCTTC. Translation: CATAPLAGLNEQFF.